Following are 8 T cell receptor beta chains from one sample sequenced in a study of PD-1 blockade in classical Hodgkin lymphoma (dated by TCRdb to the early 2020s). This sample's time point label indicates: cycle 2 day 1 (C2D1) of nivolumab. Every trial patient had relapsed after autologous stem cell transplantation, and cohorts A, B and C differed in prior brentuximab vedotin exposure. Library preparation was by the immunoSEQ multiplex PCR assay. Here the immuneACCESS table is served through TCRdb, limited to in-frame sequences with V and J called. Missing clones are a known gap in these copies; in checked studies unresolved V genes cover under half, and the rest lacks a known reason. This sample gives 95,000 to 100,000 clones in total; around 89% of them show up just once. The ten largest account for 5.5% to 8.5% of the sample. The source was peripheral blood mononuclear cells (PBMCs), collected before the second cycle of nivolumab. These receptors were collected from a human donor with classical Hodgkin lymphoma.

The chain uses TRBV7-2 and TRBJ2-7; 8 positions match TRBD2. Germline values: CDR1 SGHTA, CDR2 FQGNSA. V was pared by 3 bases and J by 3 bases, with 13 bases of the junction left unmatched. The CDR3 consists of 17 residues. The CDR3 DNA reads TGTGCCAGCAGCTTCCACCTTAGTCGGGGGGGGCACTACGAGCAGTACTTC. Translation gives CASSFHLSRGGHYEQYF.

This sequence joins TRBV27 and TRBJ1-2; tentatively, D is TRBD1 (5 bases). Germline V gene data show CDR1 as MNHEY and CDR2 as SMNVEV (reference sequence). The germline V and J ends were trimmed by 5 bases and 3 bases, with 16 bases remaining between them. The CDR3 contains 15 residues. The CDR3 region is CASSRAPGGDYGYTF. The CDR3 bases are TGTGCCAGCAGTAGAGCTCCGGGGGGGGACTATGGCTACACCTTC.

This clone was detected a few times. This sequence joins TRBV30 and TRBJ1-6; TRBD1 matches 9 bases. The V segment lost 2 bases and the J segment 8 bases; nucleotides outside the gene matches: 7. Germline-derived CDR1 and CDR2 are GTSNPN and SVGIG (reference sequence). This CDR3 spans 15 amino acids. CDR3 in DNA: TGTGCCTGGAGTAGCGGGACAGGGTCTTATTCACCCCTCCACTTT. This encodes CAWSSGTGSYSPLHF. The variable domain in full, with the rest retrieved from reference TRBV30 and TRBJ1-6, is SQTIHQWPATLVQPVGSPLSLECTVEGTSNPNLYWYRQAAGRGLQLLFYSVGIGQISSEVPQNLSASRPQDRQFILSSKKLLLSDSGFYLCAWSSGTGSYSPLHFGNGTRLTVT.

The rearrangement links TRBV7-2 to TRBJ1-1; D call uncertain. CDR3 size: 12 residues. Germline V gene data show CDR1 as SGHTA and CDR2 as FQGNSA. V lost 4 bases and J lost 5, with 8 bases in between. The CDR3 reads CASSSQRTEAFF. DNA of the CDR3: TGTGCCAGCAGCTCCCAGCGGACTGAAGCTTTCTTT. Drawing the rest from reference TRBV7-2 and TRBJ1-1, the complete variable domain is GAGVSQSPSNKVTEKGKDVELRCDPISGHTALYWYRQSLGQGLEFLIYFQGNSAPDKSGLPSDRFSAERTGGSVSTLTIQRTQQEDSAVYLCASSSQRTEAFFGQGTRLTVV.

The genes are TRBV2 and TRBJ2-5; possible D gene TRBD1, 5 bases. The CDR3 is 13 amino acids. CDR1 is SNHLY and CDR2 is FYNNEI in the germline V gene. V was cut by 8 bases and J by 5 bases, with 15 bases left in between. CDR3 sequence: CASERRQRETQYF. DNA of the CDR3: TGTGCCAGCGAACGACGACAGAGGGAGACCCAGTACTTC.

This chain joins TRBV27 and TRBJ2-1; TRBD1 is a possible D gene (6 bases). This CDR3 comprises 11 residues. Germline CDR1 MNHEY, CDR2 SMNVEV (reference sequence). Deletions cut 9 bases from V and 11 bases from J, with 14 bases between. For the CDR3, the DNA is TGTGCCAGTTTTACAGGGAATAAGCAGTTCTTC. Its translation: CASFTGNKQFF.

This clone was observed a few times. This chain uses TRBV9 with TRBJ1-6; no definite D call. The CDR3 consists of 14 residues. Germline loops: CDR1 SGDLS, CDR2 YYNGEE. V was trimmed by 0 bases and J by 5 bases, leaving 6 bases between them. CDR3 bases: TGTGCCAGCAGCGTAGAACACAATAATTCACCCCTCCACTTT. Amino acid sequence: CASSVEHNNSPLHF.

The gene calls are TRBV5-6 and TRBJ2-7; D uncertain. V shed 5 bases and J shed 4 bases, with 19 bases lying between them. Germline V gives CDR1 SGHDT, CDR2 YYEEEE. This CDR3 spans 15 amino acids. CDR3 nucleotides: TGTGCCAGCAGTTCAAGGGCCCTCTTCAGGTACGAGCAGTACTTC. Translating gives CASSSRALFRYEQYF.